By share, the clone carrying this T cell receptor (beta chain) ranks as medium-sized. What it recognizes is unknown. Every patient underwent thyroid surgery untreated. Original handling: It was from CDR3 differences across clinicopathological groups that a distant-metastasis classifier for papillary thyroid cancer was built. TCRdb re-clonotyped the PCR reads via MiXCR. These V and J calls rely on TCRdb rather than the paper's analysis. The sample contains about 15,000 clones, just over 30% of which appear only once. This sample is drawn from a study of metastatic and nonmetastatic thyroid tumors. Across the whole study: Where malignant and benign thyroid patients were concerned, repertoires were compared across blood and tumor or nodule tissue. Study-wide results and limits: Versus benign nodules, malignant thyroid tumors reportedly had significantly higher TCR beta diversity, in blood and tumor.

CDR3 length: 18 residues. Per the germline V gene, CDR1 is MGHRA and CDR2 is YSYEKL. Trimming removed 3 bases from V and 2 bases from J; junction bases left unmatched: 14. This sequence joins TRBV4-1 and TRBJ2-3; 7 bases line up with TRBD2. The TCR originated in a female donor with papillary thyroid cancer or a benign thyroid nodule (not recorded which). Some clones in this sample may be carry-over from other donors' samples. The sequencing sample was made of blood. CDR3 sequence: CASSQSQRSRDYTDTQYF. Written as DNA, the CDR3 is TGCGCCAGCAGCCAGAGTCAAAGATCGCGGGACTACACAGATACGCAGTATTTT.